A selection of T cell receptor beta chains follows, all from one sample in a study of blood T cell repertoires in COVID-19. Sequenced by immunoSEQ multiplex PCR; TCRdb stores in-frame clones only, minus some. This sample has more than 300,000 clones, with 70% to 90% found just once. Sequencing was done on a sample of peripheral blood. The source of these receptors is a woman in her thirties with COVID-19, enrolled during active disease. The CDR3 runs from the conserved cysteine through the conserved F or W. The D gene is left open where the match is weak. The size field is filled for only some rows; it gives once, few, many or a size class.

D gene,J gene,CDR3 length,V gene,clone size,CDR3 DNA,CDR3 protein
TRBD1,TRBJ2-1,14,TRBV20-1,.,TGCAGTGCTCGTGATTTCACAGGGGGGAATGAGCAGTTCTTC,CSARDFTGGNEQFF
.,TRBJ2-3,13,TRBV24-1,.,TGTGCCACCAGTCGGGGAGCAAGAGATACGCAGTATTTT,CATSRGARDTQYF
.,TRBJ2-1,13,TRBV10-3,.,TGTGCCATCAGTGAGTCGGAGGGGATTGAGCAGTTCTTC,CAISESEGIEQFF
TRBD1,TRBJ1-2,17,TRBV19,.,TGTGCCAGTAGTACAACAGGGGCCGGAGCTGGGAAGTATGGCTACACCTTC,CASSTTGAGAGKYGYTF
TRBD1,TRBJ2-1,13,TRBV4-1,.,TGCGCCGGCAGCCGCCCAGGGGGCAATGAGCAGTTCTTC,CAGSRPGGNEQFF
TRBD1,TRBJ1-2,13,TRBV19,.,TGTGCCAGTAGTCGAGGGGGCGTCTATGGCTACACCTTC,CASSRGGVYGYTF
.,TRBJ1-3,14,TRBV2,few,TGTGCCAGCAACCAGAGAGAGGGTGGAAACACCATATATTTT,CASNQREGGNTIYF
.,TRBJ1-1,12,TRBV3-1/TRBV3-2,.,TGTGCCAGCAGCCAAGGAGGGACTGAAGCTTTCTTT,CASSQGGTEAFF
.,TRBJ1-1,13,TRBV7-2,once,TGTGCCAGCAGCTTGCTAGGTGGCACTGAAGCTTTCTTT,CASSLLGGTEAFF
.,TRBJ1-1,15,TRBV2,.,TGTGCCAGCAGTCTGCCCTCGGGACTGATGACTGAAGCTTTCTTT,CASSLPSGLMTEAFF
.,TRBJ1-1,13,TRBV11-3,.,TGTGCCAGCAGCAAAGGGGGGAACACTGAAGCTTTCTTT,CASSKGGNTEAFF
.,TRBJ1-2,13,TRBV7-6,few,TGTGCCAGCAGCCCGCAGGGGTCATATGGCTACACCTTC,CASSPQGSYGYTF
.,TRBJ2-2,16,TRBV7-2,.,TGTGCCAGCAGCTTATTGGAGGGGAGTAACACCGGGGAGCTGTTTTTT,CASSLLEGSNTGELFF
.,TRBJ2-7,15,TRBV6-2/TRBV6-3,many,TGTGCCAGCAGTTACAAGGAGGACGGAGGCCACGAGCAGTACTTC,CASSYKEDGGHEQYF
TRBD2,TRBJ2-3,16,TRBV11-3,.,TGTGCCAGCAGCGCCCGACTAGCGGGGGGCACAGATACGCAGTATTTT,CASSARLAGGTDTQYF
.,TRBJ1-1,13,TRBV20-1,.,TGCAGTGCTAGTGGGGAGGTGGGCACTGAAGCTTTCTTT,CSASGEVGTEAFF
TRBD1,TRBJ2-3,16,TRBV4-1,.,TGCGCCAGCAGCCAAAGGTGGACAGGGGGCACAGATACGCAGTATTTT,CASSQRWTGGTDTQYF